This T cell receptor (beta chain) was obtained from a study of blood T cell repertoires in COVID-19. Study details: The analysed material was cDNA or gDNA that came from T cells, B-cell-depleted T cells, or PBMCs.

The assay was immunoSEQ multiplex PCR, and TCRdb's table has in-frame clones only and misses some. Of roughly 130,000 clones in the sample, about 88% were seen once. V shed 4 bases, J shed 0 bases, and the junction held 7 bases outside the gene matches. There are 16 residues in the CDR3. In germline, CDR1 is SGHNT, CDR2 YYREEE (reference sequence). V and J are TRBV5-4 and TRBJ1-3, with TRBD1 matching over 7 bases. Sequencing was done on a sample of peripheral blood. The receptor comes from a man over 45 with active COVID-19. CDR3 region: CASSKTGEVSGNTIYF. As DNA, the CDR3 is TGTGCCAGCAGCAAAACAGGGGAGGTCTCTGGAAACACCATATATTTT.